A single sample is the source of the 32 T cell receptor beta chains below, sequenced in a study of long-term antiretroviral therapy in people with HIV. This was the immunoSEQ v3.0 assay at survey level. Produced via immunoSEQ multiplex PCR; TCRdb's table is partial and in-frame only. The sample carries 20,000 to 30,000 clones, 85% to 90% recorded once. Sample: unsorted PBMCs, taken 4.7 to 5 years after starting antiretroviral therapy. Every receptor here comes from a man in his forties with HIV.

The chain carries TRBV5-8 and TRBJ2-3; 9 positions agree with TRBD2. Germline CDR1 is SGHTS and CDR2 is YDEGEE. The CDR3 has 16 amino acids. The trim removed 1 base at V and 0 bases at J, leaving 3 bases unmatched. The CDR3 here is CASSLFSGGSTDTQYF. For the CDR3, the DNA is TGTGCCAGCAGCTTGTTTAGCGGGGGAAGCACAGATACGCAGTATTTT.

This clone was picked up a small number of times. The chain combines TRBV28 with TRBJ2-7; 7 positions match TRBD2. Per germline, CDR1 MDHEN and CDR2 SYDVKM. V lost 3 bases, J lost 5 bases, and 13 bases stayed unmatched. The CDR3 runs 16 residues. The CDR3 DNA follows: TGTGCCAGCAGTTTGATCTGGGGGAGGGGCCGTCACGAGCAGTACTTC. It encodes CASSLIWGRGRHEQYF.

The chain couples TRBV11-3 to TRBJ2-5; TRBD2 might be the D (6 bases). Germline V gene sequence: CDR1 SGHNT, CDR2 YENEEA. V was trimmed by 1 base and J by 5 bases, leaving 14 bases between them. The CDR3 sequence is 15 residues long. The CDR3 DNA reads as TGTGCCAGCAGCTTAGGCCTGGGCGGGGTCGAGACCCAGTACTTC. It codes for CASSLGLGGVETQYF.

This rearrangement joins TRBV15 to TRBJ2-7, with 9 bases identical to TRBD2. CDR1 is LNHNV and CDR2 is YYDKDF in the germline V gene (reference sequence). V lost 6 bases to trimming and J lost 4 bases; unmatched junction nucleotides: 4. The CDR3 runs to 13 residues. The CDR3 sequence: CATSRLAGYEQYF. CDR3 coding DNA: TGTGCCACCAGTCGGCTAGCGGGATACGAGCAGTACTTC.

The rearrangement joins TRBV11-2 to TRBJ1-3; D unresolved. The CDR3 spans 13 residues. V was clipped by 7 bases and J by 2 bases, with 9 bases between them. Germline V CDR1 and CDR2: SGHAT, FQNNGV. The CDR3: CASKLGAGNTIYF. CDR3 nucleotide sequence: TGTGCCAGCAAACTCGGGGCTGGAAACACCATATATTTT.

This clone has a handful of counts. The chain recombines TRBV7-8 with TRBJ1-2, with D unclear. CDR1 is SGHVS and CDR2 is FQNEAQ in the germline V gene. Trimming shortened V by 5 bases and J by 6 bases, and 13 bases separated the two germline ends. CDR3 length: 13 residues. CDR3 in DNA: TGTGCCAGCAGCCTAAACAAAGAACATGGCTACACCTTC. Protein product: CASSLNKEHGYTF.

V usage is TRBV5-4 and J usage is TRBJ2-7; D is ambiguous. V lost 0 bases to trimming and J lost 3 bases, with 16 bases between them. This CDR3 region has 16 residues. Germline V gives CDR1 SGHNT, CDR2 YYREEE (reference sequence). CDR3 nucleotides: TGTGCCAGCAGCTTGGACCTTTTGCCCCAGGACTACGAGCAGTACTTC. It encodes CASSLDLLPQDYEQYF.

The rearrangement links TRBV12-5 to TRBJ2-2; D remains unclear. The CDR3 runs to 15 residues. V dropped 1 base and J dropped 6 bases, with 12 bases sitting between them. Germline V gene lookup returns CDR1 LGHNT and CDR2 FRNRAP. CDR3 sequence reads: CASGLAPDPPGELFF. DNA of the CDR3: TGTGCTAGTGGTTTGGCCCCGGACCCTCCCGGGGAGCTGTTTTTT.

The gene calls are TRBV5-1 and TRBJ1-2; 7 bases fit TRBD1. V was pared by 3 bases and J by 9 bases, with 14 bases of the junction left unmatched. Per germline, CDR1 SGHRS and CDR2 YFSETQ. The CDR3 length is 15 residues. The CDR3 nucleotides are TGCGCCAGCAGCTCCGAGACAGGGCTCCTTTCTAGCTACACCTTC. Translated: CASSSETGLLSSYTF.

This clone has just a few counts. This sample includes further DNA sequences coding for the same CDR3. This sequence joins TRBV6-1 and TRBJ2-5; 12 bases align to TRBD2. The V segment lost 2 bases and the J segment 2 bases; nucleotides outside the gene matches: 0. Germline V CDR1 and CDR2: MNHNS, SASEGT. The CDR3 totals 15 residues. The CDR3 reads CASSELAGGQETQYF. The CDR3 region has the DNA TGTGCCAGCAGTGAACTAGCGGGAGGGCAAGAGACCCAGTACTTC.

The rearrangement uses TRBV19 and TRBJ1-2; D is perhaps TRBD1 (5 bases). Deletions cut 3 bases from V and 2 bases from J, with 13 bases between. Germline V gene sequence: CDR1 LNHDA, CDR2 SQIVND (reference sequence). This CDR3 is 15 amino acids long. The CDR3 DNA reads TGTGCCAGTAGTATGAAGGGCCGGGGGAACTATGGCTACACCTTC. Its protein product is CASSMKGRGNYGYTF.

The J gene is TRBJ2-5, the V gene TRBV7-9; D is possibly TRBD1 (7 bases). The CDR3 is 15 residues long. Trimming stripped 5 bases from V and 5 bases from J, with 18 bases between. Germline loops: CDR1 SEHNR, CDR2 FQNEAQ (reference sequence). CDR3 in DNA: TGTGCCAGCAGCCCAGGGGGGAGTTCTCGGGAGACCCAGTACTTC. It encodes CASSPGGSSRETQYF.

V is TRBV5-1 and J is TRBJ2-3; D gene uncertain. Germline CDR1 SGHRS, CDR2 YFSETQ. Between the trimmed V and J ends, which lost 5 bases and 5 bases, there was a span of 21 bases. The CDR3 is made up of 16 amino acids. This chain's CDR3 is CASRLGDGRPVDTQYF. The CDR3 DNA follows: TGCGCCAGCAGGCTTGGAGACGGTAGACCGGTAGATACGCAGTATTTT.

The chain joins TRBV7-2 to TRBJ1-1; D gene uncertain. V lost 7 bases and J lost 10, with 16 bases in between. In germline, CDR1 is SGHTA, CDR2 FQGNSA. The length of the CDR3 is 12 residues. The CDR3 here is CASTFSSGPAFF. For the CDR3, the DNA is TGTGCCAGCACCTTTAGTTCCGGGCCAGCTTTCTTT.

The J gene is TRBJ2-7, the V gene TRBV7-2; TRBD2 matches at 7 bases. CDR1 is SGHTA and CDR2 is FQGNSA in the germline V gene. V lost 1 base to trimming and J lost 7 bases; unmatched junction nucleotides: 13. This CDR3 has 16 amino acids. CDR3 region: CASSLVLAGPGGEQYF. The DNA of the CDR3 is TGTGCCAGCAGCTTAGTATTAGCGGGTCCCGGGGGGGAGCAGTACTTC.

V usage is TRBV27 and J usage is TRBJ2-3; D is perhaps TRBD1 (6 bases). The V end was cut by 6 bases, the J end by 0 bases, with 16 bases between. The germline gives CDR1 MNHEY, CDR2 SMNVEV (reference sequence). The CDR3 extends over 16 amino acids. CDR3 nucleotides: TGTGCCAGCAGCCCCACAGGGCCCCTAAGCACAGATACGCAGTATTTT. Encoded protein: CASSPTGPLSTDTQYF.

As to this clone: A read error may account for a junction end that differs from germline. This chain links TRBV7-2 with TRBJ2-1; D possibly corresponds to TRBD2 (6 bases). This CDR3 comprises 13 residues. Germline CDR1 reads SGHTA; CDR2 reads FQGNSA. The CDR3 bases are TGTGCCAGCAGCTTGGCCCCGGCGGGGCCCAGTCTCTTC. It is translated as CASSLAPAGPSLF.

This clone occurred a few times. The chain joins TRBV19 to TRBJ2-3; 11 bases map to TRBD2. There are 15 residues in the CDR3. Germline values: CDR1 LNHDA, CDR2 SQIVND (reference sequence). V lost 4 bases to trimming and J lost 5 bases; unmatched junction nucleotides: 5. CDR3 region: CASSTPLAGVDTQYF. The CDR3 bases are TGTGCCAGTAGTACCCCACTAGCGGGAGTAGATACGCAGTATTTT.

This chain uses TRBV30 with TRBJ2-7; tentative D call: TRBD1 (5 bases). V was clipped by 6 bases and J by 6 bases, with 15 bases between them. This CDR3 spans 12 amino acids. CDR1 is GTSNPN and CDR2 is SVGIG in the germline V gene (reference sequence). The CDR3 protein is CACQRPGLEQYF. The CDR3 DNA sequence: TGTGCCTGCCAAAGGCCAGGGCTCGAGCAGTACTTC. Variable domain in full (rest from reference TRBV30 and TRBJ2-7): SQTIHQWPATLVQPVGSPLSLECTVEGTSNPNLYWYRQAAGRGLQLLFYSVGIGQISSEVPQNLSASRPQDRQFILSSKKLLLSDSGFYLCACQRPGLEQYFGPGTRLTVT.

This chain joins TRBV29-1 and TRBJ2-7, with TRBD1 as a possible D gene (7 bases). CDR1 is SQVTM, CDR2 ANQGSEA, per germline. Trimming removed 4 bases at V and 3 bases at J, with 28 bases between. The CDR3 runs 18 residues. The CDR3 DNA reads as TGCAGCGTTGCATTTCCGGGACAGACTCCGGGGGCTCTCTACGAGCAGTACTTC. It is translated as CSVAFPGQTPGALYEQYF.

The chain links TRBV4-3 to TRBJ2-3, with 7 bases matching TRBD2. Looked up from germline, CDR1 is LGHNA and CDR2 is YSLEER. V gave up 4 bases and J gave up 2 bases; unmatched junction bases: 6. This CDR3 is built from 15 residues. CDR3 DNA: TGCGCCAGCAGCCTGTCTGGGGGGGACACAGATACGCAGTATTTT. As protein: CASSLSGGDTDTQYF.

The chain combines TRBV14 with TRBJ1-1; 10 bases line up with TRBD1. V lost 1 base, J lost 6 bases, and 5 bases stayed unmatched. CDR1 SGHDN and CDR2 FVKESK come from the germline V gene. CDR3 length equals 15 residues. The CDR3, as DNA: TGTGCCAGCAGCCAAGCCGGGACAGGGGTTCCTGAAGCTTTCTTT. It is translated as CASSQAGTGVPEAFF.

CDR3 region: CASSLHRDIQYF. In nucleotides, the CDR3 is TGTGCCAGCAGCTTACACAGGGACATTCAGTACTTC. V is TRBV7-2 and J is TRBJ2-4, with D maybe TRBD1 (6 bases). Germline V lookup: CDR1 SGHTA, CDR2 FQGNSA. This CDR3 is built from 12 residues. V lost 2 bases and J 8 bases, leaving 7 bases between the germline ends.

This chain links TRBV10-3 with TRBJ1-2, with D hard to call. Germline V gene lookup returns CDR1 ENHRY and CDR2 SYGVKD. The V end was cut by 0 bases, the J end by 3 bases, with 11 bases between. The CDR3 loop spans 15 amino acids. CDR3 residues: CAISESVPDHYGYTF. CDR3 DNA sequence: TGTGCCATCAGTGAGTCGGTACCGGACCACTATGGCTACACCTTC.

The V and J genes are TRBV10-3 and TRBJ2-1; 10 bases agree with TRBD2. Looked up from germline, CDR1 is ENHRY and CDR2 is SYGVKD. This CDR3 contains 12 residues. V shed 5 bases, J shed 10 bases, and the junction held 2 bases outside the gene matches. The CDR3 DNA reads TGTGCCATCAGTCTTAGCGGGGGGGAGCAGTTCTTC. Encoded protein: CAISLSGGEQFF.

This sequence joins TRBV11-2 and TRBJ1-5; D unclear. The germline V gene has CDR1 SGHAT and CDR2 FQNNGV. V lost 3 bases and J 5 bases, leaving 5 bases between the germline ends. The CDR3 is 12 residues long. In DNA, the CDR3 is TGTGCCAGCAGCTTCGAGGATCAGCCCCAGCATTTT. It is translated as CASSFEDQPQHF.

This clone was detected only once. This chain connects TRBV11-2 to TRBJ2-7; 11 bases are a match to TRBD2. CDR1 is SGHAT, CDR2 FQNNGV, per germline. V was pared by 1 base and J by 3 bases, with 5 bases of the junction left unmatched. The CDR3 runs 16 residues. The CDR3 loop reads CASSLAGLAVLYEQYF. CDR3 DNA: TGTGCCAGCAGCTTAGCGGGACTAGCGGTCCTCTACGAGCAGTACTTC.

The rearrangement uses TRBV28 and TRBJ1-2, with D perhaps matching TRBD1 (5 bases). CDR3 length: 14 residues. V was clipped by 5 bases and J by 4 bases, with 14 bases between them. The germline V gene has CDR1 MDHEN and CDR2 SYDVKM. The CDR3 sequence is CASSPPQGPYGYTF. DNA for the CDR3: TGTGCCAGCAGTCCCCCTCAGGGCCCCTATGGCTACACCTTC.

V gene TRBV7-2 combines with J gene TRBJ1-1, with D tentatively TRBD1 (5 bases). The CDR3 loop spans 14 amino acids. CDR1 and CDR2 (germline): SGHTA, FQGNSA. V gave up 7 bases and J gave up 5 bases, with 17 bases separating them. CDR3 residues: CASTQGGVRTEAFF. The DNA of the CDR3 is TGTGCCAGCACCCAGGGAGGGGTAAGGACTGAAGCTTTCTTT.

CDR3 DNA: TGTGCCAGCAGGACGCGGTTGGCCGGGGAGCTGTTTTTT. It encodes CASRTRLAGELFF. The J gene is TRBJ2-2, the V gene TRBV28; unclear D gene. Trimming cost V 6 bases and J 6 bases, with 11 bases left between them. CDR1 MDHEN and CDR2 SYDVKM come from the germline V gene. The length of the CDR3 is 13 residues.

V gene TRBV7-3 combines with J gene TRBJ2-1, with 10 bases identical to TRBD1. The CDR3 covers 14 residues. Germline V lookup: CDR1 SGHTA, CDR2 FQGTGA. The V gene end was trimmed by 5 bases and the J gene end by 7 bases; junction bases not matched to a gene: 5. CDR3 nucleotides: TGTGCCAGCAGCATCGACAGGGGGCTGAATGAGCAGTTCTTC. Protein product: CASSIDRGLNEQFF.

The chain has TRBV7-2 and TRBJ1-2, with no clear D. The CDR3 covers 12 residues. Germline CDR1 and CDR2: SGHTA and FQGNSA. Trimming took off 7 bases at V and 6 bases at J, with 12 bases between the two ends. The CDR3 spells CASTLDGDGYTF. In DNA form, the CDR3 reads TGTGCCAGCACCCTTGATGGTGATGGCTACACCTTC. Complete variable domain (other parts from reference TRBV7-2 and TRBJ1-2): GAGVSQSPSNKVTEKGKDVELRCDPISGHTALYWYRQSLGQGLEFLIYFQGNSAPDKSGLPSDRFSAERTGGSVSTLTIQRTQQEDSAVYLCASTLDGDGYTFGSGTRLTVV.